This is a list of T cell receptor beta chains from one sample in a study of shared clonotypes between healthy human individuals. Profiled with immunoSEQ multiplex PCR; TCRdb holds only in-frame clones, not every one. The table has some 2.4 million clones, 93% seen once; the top ten hold roughly 0.36%. Sequencing was done on a sample of naive CD4+ T cells from PBMCs. These receptor sequences come from a man aged 18 to 29 in good health. Some clones in this sample may be carry-over from other donors' samples. Each CDR3 is given with its conserved first and last residue. D genes are given only for firm matches. The size of a clone is reported for some rows only, either as once, few or many, or as a class for expanded clones.

CDR3nt	CDR3aa	abundance	v_gene	d_gene	j_gene	len
TGTGCCAGCAGCCAAGTGGGGAGTGAGACCCAGTACTTC	CASSQVGSETQYF	.	TRBV14	.	TRBJ2-5	13
TGTGCCAGCAGCCACGCAAACACTGAAGCTTTCTTT	CASSHANTEAFF	.	TRBV4-2	.	TRBJ1-1	12
TGCGCCAGCAGCCTCGGGACTAGCGGGAGAGAGACCCAGTACTTC	CASSLGTSGRETQYF	.	TRBV5-1	TRBD2	TRBJ2-5	15
TGTGCCAGTCAGGACAGTAATACCTACGAGCAGTACTTC	CASQDSNTYEQYF	.	TRBV28	.	TRBJ2-7	13
TGTGCCAGCAGCCGGGGGGTATCTGCGGGAGTGGTCGGGGAGCTGTTTTTT	CASSRGVSAGVVGELFF	.	TRBV5-8	TRBD2	TRBJ2-2	17
TGTGCCAGCAGCCCTACGGCAGGGTCGCTTGGGGCTTTCTTT	CASSPTAGSLGAFF	.	TRBV7-2	.	TRBJ1-1	14
TGTGCCAGCAGGCAGGGACAGGGTAGTTTCGAGCCCCAGCATTTT	CASRQGQGSFEPQHF	.	TRBV6-1	TRBD1	TRBJ1-5	15
TGTGCCTTACAGGGACGGAACACTGAAGCTTTCTTT	CALQGRNTEAFF	.	TRBV30	.	TRBJ1-1	12
TGTGCCAGCACCCCACTGGCGGGAGGCCTCTACGAGCAGTACTTC	CASTPLAGGLYEQYF	.	TRBV28	TRBD2	TRBJ2-7	15
TGTGCCACCAAATGGGTGAGCGGGAGGTCTGGGGCCAACGTCCTGACTTTC	CATKWVSGRSGANVLTF	.	TRBV19	TRBD2	TRBJ2-6	17
TGTGCCAGCAGCTTATGGGGGTCTAGCGGGATCACAGATACGCAGTATTTT	CASSLWGSSGITDTQYF	.	TRBV5-8	TRBD2	TRBJ2-3	17
TGTGCCAGCAGCTTAGGTATGGGAGGGCCCTACAATGAGCAGTTCTTC	CASSLGMGGPYNEQFF	.	TRBV7-9	TRBD2	TRBJ2-1	16
TGCGCCAGCAGTGACCCGGGGGAGACCCAGTACTTC	CASSDPGETQYF	.	TRBV10-2	.	TRBJ2-5	12
TGTGCCAGCAGCAATCCCAGCGGAGCGGGAGGCTACAATGAGCAGTTCTTC	CASSNPSGAGGYNEQFF	.	TRBV21-1	.	TRBJ2-1	17
TGTGCCAGTAAGCGGGGTAGCTCCTACGAGCAGTACTTC	CASKRGSSYEQYF	once	TRBV19	TRBD2	TRBJ2-7	13
TGTGCCAGCAGCTTAGCCGGCCCCTACAATGAGCAGTTCTTC	CASSLAGPYNEQFF	.	TRBV9	.	TRBJ2-1	14
TGTGCCAGCAACCTAAAAACAGGGGCAGTGAACACTGAAGCTTTCTTT	CASNLKTGAVNTEAFF	.	TRBV5-6	TRBD1	TRBJ1-1	16
TGTGCCAGCAGCGTAGTACTAGCTGGCGAGCAGTACTTC	CASSVVLAGEQYF	.	TRBV9	.	TRBJ2-7	13
TGTGCCAGCAGTGTAAGGAAAATCACGGTCGATGAGCAGTTCTTC	CASSVRKITVDEQFF	.	TRBV25-1	.	TRBJ2-1	15